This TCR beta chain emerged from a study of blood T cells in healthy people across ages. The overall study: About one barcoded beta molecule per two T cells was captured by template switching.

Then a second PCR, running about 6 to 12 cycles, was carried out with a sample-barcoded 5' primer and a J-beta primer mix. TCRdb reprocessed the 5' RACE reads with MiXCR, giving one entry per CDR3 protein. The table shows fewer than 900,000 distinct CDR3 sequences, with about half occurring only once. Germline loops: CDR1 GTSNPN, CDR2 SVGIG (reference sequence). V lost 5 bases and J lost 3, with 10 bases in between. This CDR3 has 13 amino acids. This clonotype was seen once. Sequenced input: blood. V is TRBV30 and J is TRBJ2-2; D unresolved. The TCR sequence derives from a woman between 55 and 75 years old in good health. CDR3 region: CAWRPWDTGELFF. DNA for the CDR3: TGTGCCTGGCGGCCATGGGACACCGGGGAGCTGTTTTTT.